Following are 14 T cell receptor beta chains from one sample sequenced in a study of patients and donors after allogeneic stem cell transplantation (dated by TCRdb to about 2020). Library preparation was by RT-PCR. Instrument on record: NextSeq 550. Starting from the raw public reads, TCRdb applied fastp trimming at Q25, assembled clones with MiXCR and retained in-frame beta chains. Each record represents a unique CDR3 protein, reported with the most common genes and DNA among its rows. The sample profile shows approximately 220,000 distinct CDR3 sequences; around 41% of them were found once. The ten biggest clones cover roughly 10% of the sample. Sequenced input: blood, either unsorted or a sorted T cell fraction (not recorded which). These receptor sequences come from a human donor who was either an allogeneic HSCT recipient or a stem cell or donor lymphocyte infusion donor (not recorded which). It is not recorded whose cells these are; they may come from a transplant donor.

This clonotype appeared a few times. The rearrangement links TRBV20-1 to TRBJ1-1; 7 nucleotides match TRBD1. The germline CDR1 and CDR2 sequences are DFQATT and SNEGSKA (reference sequence). Trimming at V came to 4 bases and at J to 3 bases, leaving 11 bases not matched to a gene. CDR3 length: 15 amino acids. This CDR3 is CSAIEQGLKYTEAFF. DNA for the CDR3: TGCAGTGCTATCGAACAGGGGCTGAAGTACACTGAAGCTTTCTTT.

This clonotype was detected a few times. The V gene is TRBV29-1, the J gene TRBJ1-1; 8 nucleotides match TRBD1. The germline V gene encodes CDR1 SQVTM and CDR2 ANQGSEA. Unmatched junction bases numbered 14, after V lost 4 bases and J lost 7 bases. This CDR3 comprises 15 residues. The CDR3 loop is CSVALRQGRVREAFF. DNA for the CDR3: TGCAGCGTTGCACTCCGACAGGGGAGGGTTCGTGAAGCTTTCTTT.

This clonotype was seen only a few times. This chain joins TRBV4-3 and TRBJ1-3; no definite D call. Germline CDR1 LGHNA, CDR2 YSLEER. The CDR3 length is 17 residues. Trimming pared 0 bases from V and 5 bases from J, leaving 17 bases between. The CDR3 DNA follows: TGCGCCAGCAGCCAAGAGTGGGCCTGGGTCAGTAGAAACACCATATATTTT. It specifies CASSQEWAWVSRNTIYF.

This clonotype is a singleton in its sample. The chain couples TRBV2 to TRBJ1-6; 9 nucleotides match TRBD1. Germline lookup yields CDR1 SNHLY and CDR2 FYNNEI. The V gene end was trimmed by 5 bases and the J gene end by 6 bases; junction bases not matched to a gene: 5. The CDR3 loop spans 15 amino acids. The CDR3 here is CASSPTGGPNSPLHF. DNA of the CDR3: TGTGCCAGCAGTCCTACAGGGGGCCCTAATTCACCCCTCCACTTT.

This clonotype was recorded a few times. The chain joins TRBV7-8 to TRBJ1-2, with D tentatively TRBD1 (6 bases). Germline CDR1 is SGHVS and CDR2 is FQNEAQ. The length of the CDR3 is 16 residues. V dropped 0 bases and J dropped 2 bases, with 13 bases sitting between them. The CDR3 nucleotides read TGTGCCAGCAGCTTAGCAACAGGGCCATCAAACTATGGCTACACCTTC. It translates to CASSLATGPSNYGYTF.

The chain couples TRBV5-5 to TRBJ1-2, with a weak D call TRBD1 (5 bases). The CDR3 consists of 13 residues. Per the germline V gene, CDR1 is SGHKS and CDR2 is YYEKEE (reference sequence). V lost 0 bases and J 9 bases, leaving 12 bases between the germline ends. CDR3 amino acids: CASSLGSGMSYTF. CDR3 DNA sequence: TGTGCCAGCAGCTTGGGATCAGGGATGAGCTACACCTTC. The full variable domain, completed using reference TRBV5-5 and TRBJ1-2, is DAGVTQSPTHLIKTRGQQVTLRCSPISGHKSVSWYQQVLGQGPQFIFQYYEKEERGRGNFPDRFSARQFPNYSSELNVNALLLGDSALYLCASSLGSGMSYTFGSGTRLTVV.

The chain employs TRBV20-1 and TRBJ2-4; a possible D gene is TRBD1 (5 bases). Germline values: CDR1 DFQATT, CDR2 SNEGSKA (reference sequence). V dropped 4 bases and J dropped 3 bases, with 10 bases sitting between them. This CDR3 has 13 residues. The CDR3, as DNA: TGCAGTGCTAAGGGGCCGCACAAAAACATTCAGTACTTC. Translation: CSAKGPHKNIQYF.

A remark on this clonotype: Because the CDR3's place on the DNA is in doubt, the DNA is left out and the CDR3 is given as listed by TCRdb. This chain uses TRBV27 with TRBJ1-2; the D call in the table, TRBD1, was not verified against the DNA. The CDR3 is made up of 15 amino acids, end residues included. From germline, CDR1 is MNHEY and CDR2 SMNVEV (reference sequence). CDR3 loop: CASSLGMGRDYGYTF.

The sample holds a few counts of this clonotype. The chain employs TRBV11-2 and TRBJ1-2; D is possibly TRBD1 (5 bases). Trimming removed 3 bases from V and 4 bases from J, with 9 bases in between. This CDR3 has 13 amino acids. CDR1 and CDR2 from the germline V gene are SGHAT and FQNNGV. DNA of the CDR3: TGTGCCAGCAGCTTTCCAGGGTCCTATGGCTACACCTTC. It yields the protein CASSFPGSYGYTF.

The J gene is TRBJ1-4, the V gene TRBV6-1; 8 nucleotides align to TRBD1. Germline assignment: CDR1 MNHNS and CDR2 SASEGT. This CDR3 spans 14 amino acids. Trimming cost V 7 bases and J 7 bases; bases outside gene matches: 8. CDR3 loop: CASITGGRVEKLFF. The CDR3 nucleotides read TGTGCCAGCATCACAGGGGGAAGGGTTGAAAAACTGTTTTTT.

V usage is TRBV5-6 and J usage is TRBJ1-4, with D possibly being TRBD1 (5 bases). The germline CDR1 and CDR2 sequences are SGHDT and YYEEEE. The CDR3 is made up of 14 amino acids. V lost 3 bases to trimming and J lost 7 bases, with 13 bases between them. The CDR3 coding sequence is TGTGCCAGCAGCTCGCGGGGCGGTAGTGAAAAACTGTTTTTT. Protein product: CASSSRGGSEKLFF.

The chain is built from TRBV29-1 and TRBJ2-3; D perhaps matches TRBD2 (6 bases). The germline CDR1 and CDR2 sequences are SQVTM and ANQGSEA. V was pared by 6 bases and J by 6 bases, with 10 bases between. The CDR3 is made up of 11 amino acids. In DNA, the CDR3 is TGCAGCGTAGTCCTAGCGGATACGCAGTATTTT. It yields the protein CSVVLADTQYF.

The V and J genes are TRBV7-9 and TRBJ1-6; a weak D match, TRBD1 (5 bases). Trimming removed 3 bases at V and 7 bases at J, with 10 bases between. The CDR3 sequence is 14 residues long. Germline V gene lookup returns CDR1 SEHNR and CDR2 FQNEAQ (reference sequence). For the CDR3, the DNA is TGTGCCAGCAGCTTTGGGGGGTGGAATTCACCCCTCCACTTT. Translating gives CASSFGGWNSPLHF.

Concerning this clonotype: An end of the junction differs from the germline gene, which may be a read error. This rearrangement joins TRBV20-1 to TRBJ2-1, with 8 bases identical to TRBD2. The CDR3 extends over 11 amino acids. CDR1 DFQATT and CDR2 SNEGSKA come from the germline V gene (reference sequence). DNA for the CDR3: TGCAGTGCAGAGAGGAGACCAACTAGCGGCTTC. Translated, it gives CSAERRPTSGF.